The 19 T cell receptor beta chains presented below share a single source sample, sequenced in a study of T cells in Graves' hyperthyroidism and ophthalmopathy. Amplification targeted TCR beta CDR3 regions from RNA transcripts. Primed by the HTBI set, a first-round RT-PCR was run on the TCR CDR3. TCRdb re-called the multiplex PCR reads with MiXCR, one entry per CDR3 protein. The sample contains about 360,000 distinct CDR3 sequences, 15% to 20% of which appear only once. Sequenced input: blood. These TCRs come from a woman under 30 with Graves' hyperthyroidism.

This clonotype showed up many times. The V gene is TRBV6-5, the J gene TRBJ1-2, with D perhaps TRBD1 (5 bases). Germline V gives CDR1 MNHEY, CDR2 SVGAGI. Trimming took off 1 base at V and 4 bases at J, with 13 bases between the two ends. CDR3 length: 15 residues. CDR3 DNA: TGTGCCAGCAGTTACTTTTCGAGGGGAACCTATGGCTACACCTTC. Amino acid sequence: CASSYFSRGTYGYTF.

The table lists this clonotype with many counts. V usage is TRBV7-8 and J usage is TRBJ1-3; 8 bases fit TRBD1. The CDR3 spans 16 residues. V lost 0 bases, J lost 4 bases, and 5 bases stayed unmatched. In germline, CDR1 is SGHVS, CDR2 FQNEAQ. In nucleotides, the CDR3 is TGTGCCAGCAGCTTAGCGGGACAGGATTCAGGAAACACCATATATTTT. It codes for CASSLAGQDSGNTIYF.

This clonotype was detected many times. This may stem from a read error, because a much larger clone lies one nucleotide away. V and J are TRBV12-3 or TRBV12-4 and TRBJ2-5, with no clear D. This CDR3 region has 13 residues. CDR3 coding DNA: TGTGCCAGCAGTTTTGGTGTACCAGAGACCAAGTACTTC. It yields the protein CASSFGVPETKYF.

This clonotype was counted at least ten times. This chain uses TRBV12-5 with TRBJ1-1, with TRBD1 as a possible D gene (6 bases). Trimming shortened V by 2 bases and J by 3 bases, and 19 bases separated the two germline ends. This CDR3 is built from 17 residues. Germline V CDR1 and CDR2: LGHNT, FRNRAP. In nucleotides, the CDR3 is TGTGCTAGTGGTTTGCCCTACCCCAGGGCAGGGGACACTGAAGCTTTCTTT. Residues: CASGLPYPRAGDTEAFF.

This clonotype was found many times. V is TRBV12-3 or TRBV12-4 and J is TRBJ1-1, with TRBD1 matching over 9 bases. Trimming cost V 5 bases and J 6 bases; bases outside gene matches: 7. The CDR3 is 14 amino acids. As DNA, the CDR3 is TGTGCCAGCAGTAAATGGACAGGGGACCCTGAAGCTTTCTTT. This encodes CASSKWTGDPEAFF.

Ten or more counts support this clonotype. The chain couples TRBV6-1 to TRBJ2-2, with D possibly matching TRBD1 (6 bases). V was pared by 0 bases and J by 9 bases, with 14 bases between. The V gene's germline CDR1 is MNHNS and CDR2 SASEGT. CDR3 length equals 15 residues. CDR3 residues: CASSEARTVRRELFF. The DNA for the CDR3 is TGTGCCAGCAGTGAAGCACGGACAGTCCGAAGGGAGCTGTTTTTT.

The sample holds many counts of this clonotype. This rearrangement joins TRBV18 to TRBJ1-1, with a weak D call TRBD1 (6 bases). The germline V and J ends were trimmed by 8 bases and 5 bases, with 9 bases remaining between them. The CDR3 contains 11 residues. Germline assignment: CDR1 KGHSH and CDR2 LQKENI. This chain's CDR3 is CASEQGTEAFF. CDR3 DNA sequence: TGTGCCAGCGAGCAGGGGACTGAAGCTTTCTTT.

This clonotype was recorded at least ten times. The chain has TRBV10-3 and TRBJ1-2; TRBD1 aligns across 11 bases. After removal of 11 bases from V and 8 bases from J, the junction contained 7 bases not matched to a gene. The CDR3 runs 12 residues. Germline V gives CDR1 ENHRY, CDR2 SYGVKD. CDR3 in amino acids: CALSRDRGGYTF. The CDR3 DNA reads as TGTGCCTTAAGCCGGGACAGGGGGGGCTACACCTTC.

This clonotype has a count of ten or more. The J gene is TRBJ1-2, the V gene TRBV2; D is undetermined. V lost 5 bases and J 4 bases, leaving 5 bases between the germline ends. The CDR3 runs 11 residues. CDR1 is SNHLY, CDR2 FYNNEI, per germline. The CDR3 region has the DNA TGTGCCAGCAGTCGAACCTATGGCTACACCTTC. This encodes CASSRTYGYTF.

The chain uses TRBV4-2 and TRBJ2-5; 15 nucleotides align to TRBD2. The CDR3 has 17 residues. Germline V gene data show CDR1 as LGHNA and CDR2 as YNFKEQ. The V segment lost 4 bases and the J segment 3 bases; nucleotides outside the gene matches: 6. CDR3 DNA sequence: TGTGCCAGCAGCCTCGCGGGACTAGCGGGGGGTAAAGAGACCCAGTACTTC. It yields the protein CASSLAGLAGGKETQYF.

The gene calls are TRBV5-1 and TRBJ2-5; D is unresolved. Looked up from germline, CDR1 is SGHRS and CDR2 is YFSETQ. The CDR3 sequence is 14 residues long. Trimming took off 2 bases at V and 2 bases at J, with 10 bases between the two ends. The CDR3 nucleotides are TGCGCCAGCAGCTTAGCGAAGACTCAAGAGACCCAGTACTTC. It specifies CASSLAKTQETQYF.

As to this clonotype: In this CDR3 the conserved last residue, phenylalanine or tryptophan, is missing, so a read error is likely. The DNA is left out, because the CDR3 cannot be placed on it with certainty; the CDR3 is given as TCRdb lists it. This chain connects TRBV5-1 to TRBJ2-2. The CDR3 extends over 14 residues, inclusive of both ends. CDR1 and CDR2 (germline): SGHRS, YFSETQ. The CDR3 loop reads CASSLGRNTGELLV.

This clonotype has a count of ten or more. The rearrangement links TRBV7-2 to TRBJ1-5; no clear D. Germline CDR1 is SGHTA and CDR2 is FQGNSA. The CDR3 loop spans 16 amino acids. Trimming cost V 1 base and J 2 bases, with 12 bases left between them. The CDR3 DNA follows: TGTGCCAGCAGCTTAGTTCCTTTAGGAGGCAATCAGCCCCAGCATTTT. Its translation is CASSLVPLGGNQPQHF.

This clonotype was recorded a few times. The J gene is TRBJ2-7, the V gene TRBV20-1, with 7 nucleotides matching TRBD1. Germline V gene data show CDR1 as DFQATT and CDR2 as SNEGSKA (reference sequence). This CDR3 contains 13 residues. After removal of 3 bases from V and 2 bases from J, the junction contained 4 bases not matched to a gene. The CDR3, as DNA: TGCAGTGCTAGGGACAGGCTAACCTACGAGCAGTACTTC. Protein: CSARDRLTYEQYF.

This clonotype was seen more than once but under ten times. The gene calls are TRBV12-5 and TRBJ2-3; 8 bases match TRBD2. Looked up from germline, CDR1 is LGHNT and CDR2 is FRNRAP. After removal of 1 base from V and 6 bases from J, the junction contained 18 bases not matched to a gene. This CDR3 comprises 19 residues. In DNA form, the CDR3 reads TGTGCTAGTGGTTTGGGAAGTGTTACTAGCGGCATCTATCGGGATACGCAGTATTTT. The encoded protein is CASGLGSVTSGIYRDTQYF.

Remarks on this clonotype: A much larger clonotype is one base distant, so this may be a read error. The DNA of the CDR3 is TGCAGCGTGGGGGGATCAAGGAATCGGCCCCAGCATTTT. Residues: CSVGGSRNRPQHF. The chain combines TRBV20-1 with TRBJ1-5, with D tentatively TRBD1 (5 bases). Germline V gene data show CDR1 as DFQATT and CDR2 as SNEGSKA (reference sequence). The CDR3 consists of 13 residues.

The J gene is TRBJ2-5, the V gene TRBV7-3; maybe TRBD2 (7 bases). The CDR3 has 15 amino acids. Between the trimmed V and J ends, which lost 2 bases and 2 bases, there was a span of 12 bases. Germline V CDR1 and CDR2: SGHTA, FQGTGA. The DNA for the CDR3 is TGTGCCAGCAGCTTAGTGGGGGGGGCACAAGAGACCCAGTACTTC. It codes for CASSLVGGAQETQYF.

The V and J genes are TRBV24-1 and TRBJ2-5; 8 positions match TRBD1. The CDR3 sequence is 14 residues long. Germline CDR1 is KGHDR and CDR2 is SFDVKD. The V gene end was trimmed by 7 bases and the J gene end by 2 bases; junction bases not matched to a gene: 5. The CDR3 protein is CATRGTGQQETQYF. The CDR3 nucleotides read TGTGCCACCAGAGGGACAGGCCAACAAGAGACCCAGTACTTC.

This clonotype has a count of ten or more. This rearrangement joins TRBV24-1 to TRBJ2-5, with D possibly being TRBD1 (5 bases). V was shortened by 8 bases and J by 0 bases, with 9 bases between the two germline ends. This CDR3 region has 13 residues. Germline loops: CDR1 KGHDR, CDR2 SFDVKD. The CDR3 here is CATIGRDQETQYF. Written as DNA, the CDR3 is TGTGCCACCATCGGCAGGGACCAAGAGACCCAGTACTTC.